The source of this T cell receptor (beta chain) is a study of identical twins (TCRdb year 2016). Broadly, across the study: TCR alpha and beta repertoires from monozygotic twins, unrelated adults of various ages and cord blood were deep-sequenced to test whether fetal clonotypes persist. To rule out contamination, the twin experiments were replicated at different times with different library preparation protocols.

This clonotype was detected a few times. Its antigen is currently not known. No qualities accompany the bases; no much larger clone lies one base away. From a lookup of the germline V gene (reference sequence), CDR1 and CDR2 are DFQATT and SNEGSKA. There are 16 amino acids in the CDR3, from cysteine to phenylalanine inclusive. Only CDR3 DNA is held: 48 bases, read in frame from base 1. V is clipped by 1 base and J by 1 base, and the sequence between their germline boundaries is 16 bases long. Here is what the overall study found, with its caveats: In monozygotic twins, out-of-frame TCR alpha sharing was systematically underestimated by recombination models, although the models agreed with sharing between unrelated individuals. Compared with coincidental sharing between unrelated individuals, out-of-frame TCR alpha sequences shared between twins showed an excess of sequences with low generation probability. The excess sharing between twins in beta out-of-frame sequences was weaker because fewer shared sequences reduced the signal-to-noise ratio. Conclusions relied on cross-sectional statistical analysis, since the same donors could not be followed over many years. Abundant cord blood beta clonotypes carried fewer insertions; young adult naive repertoires showed a weaker similar trend, while memory repertoires showed none. Invariant T cells such as MAIT and iNKT could partly confound zero-insertion analyses, though diverse VJ usage argued against this for most clonotypes.

The method behind the library was 5' RACE. Sequencing was performed on an Illumina HiSeq 2000. A universal primer binding site was introduced by template switching, and a unique molecular identifier was present in the final cDNA, enabling accurate counting of TCR cDNA molecules. Specific primers in the conserved constant-segment region were used to synthesize first-strand cDNA for TCR alpha and beta chains. Each cDNA library was double barcoded, with a SMART-Mk sample barcode plus Illumina barcodes, to control for contamination. TruSeq adapter sequences and Illumina sample barcodes were added in two successive PCR steps. The Illumina HiSeq platform was used with custom primers to sequence TCR alpha and beta cDNA libraries. In the paper's pipeline: Unique molecular identifiers were extracted from raw reads with MiGEC, and CDR3 positions were determined with MiXCR. Recombination models were inferred per individual with the repgenHMM and IGoR tools using an EM algorithm. The tcR package in R was used for shared clonotype analysis, with sharing normalized by the product of cloneset sizes. To study raw recombination free of thymic and clonal selection effects, out-of-frame nonproductive sequences were analyzed. TCRdb reanalyzed the raw reads on its own, using fastp at Q25 for trimming and MiXCR for clone calling, and kept in-frame beta chains. Under each unique CDR3 protein, matching rows form one entry showing the most common genes and DNA. V and J calls and clone size were set by TCRdb, not the authors. In all, the sample holds 450,000 or so distinct CDR3 sequences, and over 12% of those were seen once. Clones ranked in the top ten supply approximately 0.52% of the sample.

Every donor in the study was a healthy Caucasian. Three pairs of female monozygotic twins, all aged roughly 18 to 29 years, were included in the twin cohort. CD4+ and CD8+ T cell populations were isolated with positive isolation kits from Invitrogen. These data were also reused for a study on yellow fever vaccine responses in identical twins. As the second publication notes: According to the authors, in identical twins the way T cells responded to vaccination appeared partly convergent and partly personalized. The study precisely tracked vaccine-responding T cell clones in identical twins.

The clonotype was recovered from a young woman in good health. The rearrangement combines TRBV20-1 with TRBJ2-5, with TRBD2 as a weak D call on 7 bases. Sequenced: CD4+ T cells sorted from blood. CDR3 region: CSARGAPGGSQETQYF. DNA sequence: TGCAGTGCTAGAGGGGCCCCGGGGGGCAGCCAAGAGACCCAGTACTTC.